This passage covers 25 T cell receptor beta chains from one sample sequenced in a study of T cell responses to AZD1222 COVID-19 vaccine. The assay was immunoSEQ multiplex PCR, and TCRdb's table has in-frame clones only and misses some. This table holds 180,000 or so clones, 90% to 95% found once. Sequencing used peripheral blood, obtained 28 days after the second dose of the MenACWY control vaccine. These receptor sequences come from an adult who received the MenACWY meningococcal vaccine as a control.

The chain links TRBV5-4 to TRBJ2-5; 8 bases match TRBD2. The CDR3 contains 15 residues. The germline gives CDR1 SGHNT, CDR2 YYREEE (reference sequence). Trimming at V came to 4 bases and at J to 2 bases, leaving 7 bases not matched to a gene. In nucleotides, the CDR3 is TGTGCCAGCAGCCCGACCGGGGGGGGGCAAGAGACCCAGTACTTC. Translating gives CASSPTGGGQETQYF.

This chain links TRBV3-1 (or the pseudogene TRBV3-2) with TRBJ1-2; tentative D call: TRBD1 (5 bases). The germline V gene has CDR1 LGHDT and CDR2 YNNKEL (reference sequence). Deletions cut 4 bases from V and 0 bases from J, with 12 bases between. This CDR3 comprises 15 residues. The CDR3 reads CASSPGTITNYGYTF. As DNA, the CDR3 is TGTGCCAGCAGCCCCGGGACGATTACTAACTATGGCTACACCTTC.

The chain couples TRBV13 to TRBJ1-3; D call uncertain. V lost 5 bases to trimming and J lost 0 bases, with 8 bases between them. CDR1 is PRHDT, CDR2 FYEKMQ, per germline (reference sequence). The CDR3 length is 14 residues. The CDR3 sequence: CASSPGGSGNTIYF. In nucleotides, the CDR3 is TGTGCCAGCAGCCCCGGTGGCTCTGGAAACACCATATATTTT.

V and J are TRBV19 and TRBJ1-2, with 7 bases that match TRBD1. J was trimmed by 3 bases and V by 6 bases; bases with no gene match: 13. This CDR3 contains 16 residues. Germline assignment: CDR1 LNHDA and CDR2 SQIVND (reference sequence). CDR3 in DNA: TGTGCCAGTAGACTCGGGACAGCCGGAACTTACTATGGCTACACCTTC. This encodes CASRLGTAGTYYGYTF.

This chain joins TRBV11-3 and TRBJ2-1; 10 bases align to TRBD2. V dropped 0 bases and J dropped 3; count of bases not matched to a gene: 5. CDR1 and CDR2 from the germline V gene are SGHNT and YENEEA. The CDR3 runs to 17 residues. The CDR3 region has the DNA TGTGCCAGCAGCTTAGAGTCTAGCGGGGGCCGCTACAATGAGCAGTTCTTC. Protein product: CASSLESSGGRYNEQFF.

CDR3 in DNA: TGTGCCAGCAGCCAGGGGACAGGGAACACCGGGGAGCTGTTTTTT. Translation gives CASSQGTGNTGELFF. This chain connects TRBV3-1 (or the pseudogene TRBV3-2) to TRBJ2-2, with 8 nucleotides matching TRBD1. V shed 3 bases, J shed 1 base, and the junction held 1 base outside the gene matches. In germline, CDR1 is LGHDT, CDR2 YNNKEL (reference sequence). The CDR3 spans 15 residues.

V and J are TRBV7-6 and TRBJ2-1, with D hard to call. Trimming cost V 1 base and J 4 bases, with 8 bases left between them. The V gene's germline CDR1 is SGHVS and CDR2 FNYEAQ. The CDR3 totals 14 residues. Here the CDR3 reads CASSLGLIYNEQFF. CDR3 bases: TGTGCCAGCAGCTTAGGACTGATTTACAATGAGCAGTTCTTC.

V gene TRBV5-4 combines with J gene TRBJ2-2; 7 bases are a match to TRBD1. Unmatched junction bases numbered 7, after V lost 4 bases and J lost 4 bases. The CDR3 covers 15 residues. The germline V gene encodes CDR1 SGHNT and CDR2 YYREEE (reference sequence). The CDR3 sequence is CASSTRQGGTGELFF. For the CDR3, the DNA is TGTGCCAGCAGCACTAGACAGGGCGGCACCGGGGAGCTGTTTTTT.

The rearrangement joins TRBV29-1 to TRBJ1-2; D is ambiguous. This CDR3 has 12 residues. Trimming removed 3 bases at V and 1 base at J, with 6 bases between. Germline CDR1 reads SQVTM; CDR2 reads ANQGSEA. CDR3 sequence: CSVEANNYGYTF. CDR3 DNA: TGCAGCGTTGAGGCAAATAACTATGGCTACACCTTC.

This rearrangement joins TRBV15 to TRBJ1-1, with D possibly TRBD1 on 5 matching bases. This CDR3 is built from 15 residues. The V end was cut by 2 bases, the J end by 5 bases, with 15 bases between. CDR1 and CDR2 from the germline V gene are LNHNV and YYDKDF (reference sequence). CDR3 residues: CATSRILAGSTEAFF. In nucleotides, the CDR3 is TGTGCCACCAGCAGAATCCTGGCAGGGAGTACTGAAGCTTTCTTT.

The V call is TRBV29-1, the J call TRBJ2-7, with 10 bases lining up with TRBD1. Germline V gene sequence: CDR1 SQVTM, CDR2 ANQGSEA. Trimming at V came to 7 bases and at J to 6 bases, leaving 9 bases not matched to a gene. CDR3 length: 13 residues. The CDR3 protein is CSDQAWTGGEQYF. As DNA, the CDR3 is TGCAGCGACCAAGCCTGGACAGGGGGCGAGCAGTACTTC.

This chain joins TRBV19 and TRBJ1-6; D gene ambiguous. The V end lost 3 bases, the J end lost 4 bases, and 16 bases lay between the germline ends. This CDR3 has 17 residues. Germline V lookup: CDR1 LNHDA, CDR2 SQIVND (reference sequence). The CDR3 coding sequence is TGTGCCAGTAGTATGTCAGACTACCGCGGGTATAATTCACCCCTCCACTTT. This encodes CASSMSDYRGYNSPLHF.

The CDR3 region has the DNA TGTGCCTGGAAAGCCAACACTGAAGCTTTCTTT. Translated, it gives CAWKANTEAFF. V is TRBV30 and J is TRBJ1-1; the D is unclear. V shed 4 bases and J shed 2 bases, with 5 bases lying between them. The CDR3 contains 11 residues. From germline, CDR1 is GTSNPN and CDR2 SVGIG (reference sequence).

For the CDR3, the DNA is TGTGCCAGCAGCCAAGATGGGGCGGGAGAGACCCAGTACTTC. Translating it yields CASSQDGAGETQYF. The J gene is TRBJ2-5, the V gene TRBV4-2, with D perhaps given as TRBD1 or TRBD2 (5 bases each). Trimming removed 0 bases at V and 4 bases at J, with 9 bases between. CDR1 is LGHNA, CDR2 YNFKEQ, per germline. The CDR3 is 14 residues long.

This rearrangement joins TRBV18 to TRBJ1-2; D is possibly TRBD1 (6 bases). Trimming shortened V by 5 bases and J by 1 base, and 20 bases separated the two germline ends. CDR3 length: 17 residues. Germline CDR1 KGHSH, CDR2 LQKENI. The CDR3 sequence is CASSSNPPGTINYGYTF. CDR3 nucleotide sequence: TGTGCCAGCTCATCTAATCCCCCCGGGACAATTAACTATGGCTACACCTTC.

With regard to this clone: The sample holds other DNA sequences that translate to the same CDR3. The genes are TRBV18 and TRBJ1-5; D unresolved. V was trimmed by 2 bases and J by 4 bases, leaving 6 bases between them. The CDR3 has 13 residues. In germline, CDR1 is KGHSH, CDR2 LQKENI. The CDR3 DNA reads as TGTGCCAGCTCACCAGGTGATAATCAGCCCCAGCATTTT. Protein product: CASSPGDNQPQHF.

This clone was observed a few times. V gene TRBV5-4 combines with J gene TRBJ2-7, with 7 bases aligning to TRBD1. Per the germline V gene, CDR1 is SGHNT and CDR2 is YYREEE (reference sequence). The CDR3 consists of 15 residues. After removal of 4 bases from V and 3 bases from J, the junction contained 10 bases not matched to a gene. The CDR3 bases are TGTGCCAGCAGCCGGTCGACAGGGATCAACTACGAGCAGTACTTC. It translates to CASSRSTGINYEQYF.

The CDR3 DNA follows: TGTGCCAGCAGTTTCGACAGGGGGAACACTGAAGCTTTCTTT. It encodes CASSFDRGNTEAFF. This rearrangement joins TRBV2 to TRBJ1-1, with TRBD1 matching over 8 bases. From germline, CDR1 is SNHLY and CDR2 FYNNEI. V dropped 5 bases and J dropped 1; count of bases not matched to a gene: 3. CDR3 length: 14 residues. Filled out from reference TRBV2 and TRBJ1-1, the complete variable domain reads EPEVTQTPSHQVTQMGQEVILRCVPISNHLYFYWYRQILGQKVEFLVSFYNNEISEKSEIFDDQFSVERPDGSNFTLKIRSTKLEDSAMYFCASSFDRGNTEAFFGQGTRLTVV.

This clone was observed once. The V and J genes are TRBV10-3 and TRBJ1-2, with 7 bases that match TRBD1. CDR1 is ENHRY and CDR2 is SYGVKD in the germline V gene. The CDR3 is made up of 12 amino acids. Trimming removed 3 bases from V and 10 bases from J; junction bases left unmatched: 5. In DNA, the CDR3 is TGTGCCATCAGTGAAGTAGACAGGGACTACACCTTC. It translates to CAISEVDRDYTF.

This clone occurred a few times. The genes are TRBV3-1 (or the pseudogene TRBV3-2) and TRBJ2-2, with 9 bases matching TRBD1. With V trimmed by 4 bases and J by 5 bases, 5 bases remained unmatched. From germline, CDR1 is LGHDT and CDR2 YNNKEL (reference sequence). This CDR3 has 15 residues. This CDR3 is CASSPTGGGTGELFF. CDR3 DNA sequence: TGTGCCAGCAGCCCCACAGGGGGCGGTACCGGGGAGCTGTTTTTT.

The genes are TRBV11-1 and TRBJ2-7; D gene unclear. This CDR3 region has 12 residues. Germline V lookup: CDR1 SGHAT, CDR2 FQDESV (reference sequence). Trimming removed 5 bases from V and 3 bases from J, with 8 bases in between. CDR3 DNA: TGTGCCAGCAGCCCGGGCGGCTACGAGCAGTACTTC. As protein: CASSPGGYEQYF.

The chain carries TRBV28 and TRBJ1-2; D not certain. The length of the CDR3 is 15 residues. Germline-derived CDR1 and CDR2 are MDHEN and SYDVKM. The V end was cut by 2 bases, the J end by 2 bases, with 12 bases between. For the CDR3, the DNA is TGTGCCAGCAGTTTAAGAGGCAGCTCCAACTATGGCTACACCTTC. This codes for CASSLRGSSNYGYTF.

This clone is a singleton in its sample. The chain employs TRBV18 and TRBJ1-5, with D perhaps TRBD1 (5 bases). Germline CDR1 is KGHSH and CDR2 is LQKENI. Trimming stripped 5 bases from V and 2 bases from J, with 16 bases between. This CDR3 contains 16 residues. The CDR3: CASSLQARGRNQPQHF. In DNA, the CDR3 is TGTGCCAGCTCATTACAGGCCCGGGGACGCAATCAGCCCCAGCATTTT. The full variable domain, with the rest looked up from reference TRBV18 and TRBJ1-5, is NAGVMQNPRHLVRRRGQEARLRCSPMKGHSHVYWYRQLPEEGLKFMVYLQKENIIDESGMPKERFSAEFPKEGPSILRIQQVVRGDSAAYFCASSLQARGRNQPQHFGDGTRLSIL.

J is TRBJ1-5 and V is TRBV10-3; D possibly corresponds to TRBD1 (6 bases). Germline assignment: CDR1 ENHRY and CDR2 SYGVKD. The CDR3 is 14 amino acids. Trimming stripped 0 bases from V and 7 bases from J, with 10 bases between. CDR3 nucleotide sequence: TGTGCCATCAGTGAGTCGGACAGAGGCCAGCCCCAGCATTTT. Translation gives CAISESDRGQPQHF.

This chain joins TRBV7-2 and TRBJ2-3, with TRBD1 as a possible D gene (5 bases). Germline lookup yields CDR1 SGHTA and CDR2 FQGNSA. V was shortened by 4 bases and J by 5 bases, with 19 bases between the two germline ends. This CDR3 comprises 16 residues. CDR3 bases: TGTGCCAGCAGCTCGACCGGACAATTAAGGGGAGATACGCAGTATTTT. This codes for CASSSTGQLRGDTQYF.